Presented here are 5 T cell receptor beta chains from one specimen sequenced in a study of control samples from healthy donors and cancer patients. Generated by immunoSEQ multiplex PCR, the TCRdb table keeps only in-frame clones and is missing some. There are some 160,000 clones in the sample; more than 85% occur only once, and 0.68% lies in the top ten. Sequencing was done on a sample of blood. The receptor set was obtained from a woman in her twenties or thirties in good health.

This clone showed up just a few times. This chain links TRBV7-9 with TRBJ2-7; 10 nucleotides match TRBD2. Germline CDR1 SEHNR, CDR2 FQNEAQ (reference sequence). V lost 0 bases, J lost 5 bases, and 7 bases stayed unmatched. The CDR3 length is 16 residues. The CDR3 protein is CASSLAPLAGDDEQYF. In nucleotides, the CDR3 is TGTGCCAGCAGCTTAGCCCCCCTAGCGGGAGACGACGAGCAGTACTTC.

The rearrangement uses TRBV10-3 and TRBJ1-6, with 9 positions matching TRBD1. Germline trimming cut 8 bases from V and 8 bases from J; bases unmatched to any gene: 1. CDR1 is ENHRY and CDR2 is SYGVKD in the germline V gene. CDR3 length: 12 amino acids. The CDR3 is CAIGDRDSPLHF. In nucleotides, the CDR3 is TGTGCCATCGGGGACAGGGATTCACCCCTCCACTTT.

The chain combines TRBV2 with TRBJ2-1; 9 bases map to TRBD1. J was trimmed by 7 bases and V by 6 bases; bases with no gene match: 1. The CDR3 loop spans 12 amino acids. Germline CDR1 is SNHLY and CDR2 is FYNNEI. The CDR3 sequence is CASRDRGNEQFF. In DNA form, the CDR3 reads TGTGCCAGCAGGGACAGGGGAAATGAGCAGTTCTTC.

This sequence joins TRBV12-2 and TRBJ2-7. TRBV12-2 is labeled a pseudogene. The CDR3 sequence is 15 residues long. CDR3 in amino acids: CASGEGGTDSYEQYF. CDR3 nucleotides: TGTGCAAGTGGGGAAGGGGGGACCGACTCCTACGAGCAGTACTTC.

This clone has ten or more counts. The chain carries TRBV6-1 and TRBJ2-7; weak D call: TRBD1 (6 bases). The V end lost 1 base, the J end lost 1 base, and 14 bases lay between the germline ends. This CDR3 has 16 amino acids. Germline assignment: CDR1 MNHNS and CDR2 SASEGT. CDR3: CASSEVDGQGSYEQYF. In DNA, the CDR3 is TGTGCCAGCAGTGAAGTAGATGGTCAGGGGTCCTACGAGCAGTACTTC.